A selection of T cell receptor beta chains follows, all from one sample in a study of T cell changes during pregnancy in multiple sclerosis. TCRdb's table, derived via immunoSEQ multiplex PCR, lists solely in-frame clones and lacks some. The repertoire consists of about 35,000 clones, with over 85% occurring once and the leading ten covering 3.5%. This material consisted of CD8+ T cells from peripheral blood mononuclear cells, taken in the third trimester of pregnancy. All receptors come from a female donor with multiple sclerosis, enrolled in a pregnancy study. Each CDR3 is given with its conserved first and last residue. The order of the fields is D gene, V gene, J gene, clone size, CDR3 protein, CDR3 DNA. A D gene is named only where the DNA matches it firmly. Rows give clone size only sometimes, using once, few, many, or a class for an expanded clone.

d_call: TRBD2; v_call: TRBV6-4; j_call: TRBJ2-7; clone_size: few; cdr3_aa: CASSDGTSDEQYF; cdr3_nt: TGTGCCAGCAGTGACGGGACTAGCGACGAGCAGTACTTC
d_call: -; v_call: TRBV6-5; j_call: TRBJ2-3; clone_size: once; cdr3_aa: CASSPLGGPTDTQYF; cdr3_nt: TGTGCCAGCAGCCCGCTTGGGGGCCCCACAGATACGCAGTATTTT
d_call: -; v_call: TRBV5-6; j_call: TRBJ1-2; clone_size: -; cdr3_aa: CASSPVDSEYGYTF; cdr3_nt: TGTGCCAGCAGCCCCGTCGACAGTGAATATGGCTACACCTTC
d_call: TRBD2; v_call: TRBV9; j_call: TRBJ2-3; clone_size: once; cdr3_aa: CASSAPLAGGSIDTQYF; cdr3_nt: TGTGCCAGCAGCGCCCCTCTAGCGGGGGGTAGTATAGATACGCAGTATTTT
d_call: TRBD1; v_call: TRBV19; j_call: TRBJ2-2; clone_size: -; cdr3_aa: CASSITPGQMGHRGAVF; cdr3_nt: TGTGCCAGTAGTATTACCCCGGGACAGATGGGACACCGGGGAGCTGTTTTT
d_call: -; v_call: TRBV11-2; j_call: TRBJ1-5; clone_size: -; cdr3_aa: CASSYALEHQPQHF; cdr3_nt: TGTGCCAGCAGCTACGCGTTAGAGCATCAGCCCCAGCATTTT
d_call: -; v_call: TRBV27; j_call: TRBJ2-7; clone_size: -; cdr3_aa: CASSLTWGLSYEQYF; cdr3_nt: TGTGCCAGCAGTTTAACATGGGGACTCTCCTACGAGCAGTACTTC
d_call: -; v_call: TRBV7-9; j_call: TRBJ1-4; clone_size: -; cdr3_aa: CASSLAQGPTNEKLFF; cdr3_nt: TGTGCCAGCAGCTTAGCTCAGGGGCCTACCAATGAAAAACTGTTTTTT
d_call: TRBD2; v_call: TRBV5-6; j_call: TRBJ2-1; clone_size: -; cdr3_aa: CASSLLPGGEQFF; cdr3_nt: TGTGCCAGCAGCTTGCTTCCGGGGGGTGAGCAGTTCTTC
d_call: TRBD2; v_call: TRBV4-3; j_call: TRBJ2-5; clone_size: -; cdr3_aa: CASSQSPAGGRQETQYF; cdr3_nt: TGCGCCAGCAGCCAATCGCCTGCGGGGGGAAGGCAAGAGACCCAGTACTTC
d_call: TRBD1; v_call: TRBV5-1; j_call: TRBJ2-7; clone_size: -; cdr3_aa: CASSYGTGSYEQYF; cdr3_nt: TGCGCCAGCAGCTACGGGACAGGGTCCTACGAGCAGTACTTC
d_call: TRBD1; v_call: TRBV9; j_call: TRBJ2-2; clone_size: -; cdr3_aa: CASSGTENTGELFF; cdr3_nt: TGTGCCAGCAGTGGGACAGAGAACACCGGGGAGCTGTTTTTT
d_call: TRBD1; v_call: TRBV4-1; j_call: TRBJ2-7; clone_size: -; cdr3_aa: CASSAGQGRSYEQYF; cdr3_nt: TGCGCCAGCAGCGCAGGACAGGGCCGCTCCTACGAGCAGTACTTC
d_call: -; v_call: TRBV9; j_call: TRBJ1-4; clone_size: -; cdr3_aa: CASSVAGGLGEKLFF; cdr3_nt: TGTGCCAGCAGCGTAGCGGGGGGTTTAGGGGAAAAACTGTTTTTT
d_call: TRBD1; v_call: TRBV7-9; j_call: TRBJ2-5; clone_size: -; cdr3_aa: CASGTGRDQETQYF; cdr3_nt: TGTGCCAGCGGGACAGGGCGCGACCAAGAGACCCAGTACTTC
d_call: TRBD1; v_call: TRBV7-3; j_call: TRBJ1-2; clone_size: -; cdr3_aa: CASSTGTGDGYTF; cdr3_nt: TGTGCCAGCAGCACCGGGACAGGGGATGGCTACACCTTC
d_call: TRBD1; v_call: TRBV7-9; j_call: TRBJ2-7; clone_size: -; cdr3_aa: CASSSGTGGRAYEQYF; cdr3_nt: TGTGCCAGCAGCTCCGGGACAGGGGGAAGAGCCTACGAGCAGTACTTC
d_call: -; v_call: TRBV5-8; j_call: TRBJ1-4; clone_size: -; cdr3_aa: CASSIRTDNEKLFF; cdr3_nt: TGTGCCAGCAGCATAAGGACAGACAATGAAAAACTGTTTTTT
d_call: -; v_call: TRBV7-8; j_call: TRBJ1-2; clone_size: -; cdr3_aa: CASSLVPGITDGYTF; cdr3_nt: TGTGCCAGCAGCTTAGTTCCGGGAATTACGGATGGCTACACCTTC
d_call: -; v_call: TRBV7-2; j_call: TRBJ2-3; clone_size: -; cdr3_aa: CASSLGNEGDTQYF; cdr3_nt: TGTGCCAGCAGCTTAGGTAACGAGGGAGATACGCAGTATTTT
d_call: TRBD1; v_call: TRBV4-3; j_call: TRBJ1-2; clone_size: -; cdr3_aa: CASSQEDRLSNYGYTF; cdr3_nt: TGCGCCAGCAGCCAAGAGGACAGGCTCTCAAACTATGGCTACACCTTC
d_call: TRBD1; v_call: TRBV2; j_call: TRBJ2-5; clone_size: -; cdr3_aa: CARGTGTAKETQYF; cdr3_nt: TGTGCCAGGGGGACAGGGACAGCCAAAGAGACCCAGTACTTC
d_call: TRBD2; v_call: TRBV19; j_call: TRBJ2-3; clone_size: -; cdr3_aa: CASSIGSLADLTDTQYF; cdr3_nt: TGTGCCAGTAGTATAGGCTCCCTAGCGGATCTCACAGATACGCAGTATTTT
d_call: TRBD1; v_call: TRBV4-1; j_call: TRBJ2-7; clone_size: -; cdr3_aa: CASSILGTDEQYF; cdr3_nt: TGCGCCAGCAGCATTCTGGGGACAGACGAGCAGTACTTC
d_call: TRBD2; v_call: TRBV5-1; j_call: TRBJ2-1; clone_size: -; cdr3_aa: CASSAYGTSGIF; cdr3_nt: TGCGCCAGCAGCGCATACGGGACTAGCGGCATCTTC
d_call: -; v_call: TRBV14; j_call: TRBJ1-2; clone_size: -; cdr3_aa: CASSQEKKERPYGYTF; cdr3_nt: TGTGCCAGCAGCCAAGAAAAGAAAGAGCGGCCTTATGGCTACACCTTC
d_call: -; v_call: TRBV27; j_call: TRBJ2-2; clone_size: -; cdr3_aa: CASSFLGQITGELFF; cdr3_nt: TGTGCCAGCAGTTTCCTGGGACAAATCACCGGGGAGCTGTTTTTT
d_call: TRBD2; v_call: TRBV2; j_call: TRBJ2-1; clone_size: few; cdr3_aa: CASSDPAGGSYNEQFF; cdr3_nt: TGTGCCAGCAGTGACCCCGCGGGGGGCAGTTACAATGAGCAGTTCTTC
d_call: TRBD1; v_call: TRBV29-1; j_call: TRBJ2-7; clone_size: -; cdr3_aa: CSVVIPGQLAYEQYF; cdr3_nt: TGCAGCGTTGTTATACCGGGACAGTTAGCCTACGAGCAGTACTTC
d_call: -; v_call: TRBV7-2; j_call: TRBJ1-2; clone_size: -; cdr3_aa: CASSHGQLYGYTF; cdr3_nt: TGTGCCAGCAGCCACGGACAGCTCTATGGCTACACCTTC
d_call: -; v_call: TRBV5-4; j_call: TRBJ2-3; clone_size: -; cdr3_aa: CASIDGTDTQYF; cdr3_nt: TGTGCCAGCATAGACGGGACAGATACGCAGTATTTT
d_call: TRBD1; v_call: TRBV5-6; j_call: TRBJ2-7; clone_size: -; cdr3_aa: CASSSTGGEQYF; cdr3_nt: TGTGCCAGCAGCTCGACAGGGGGGGAGCAGTACTTC
d_call: TRBD2; v_call: TRBV4-2; j_call: TRBJ2-1; clone_size: -; cdr3_aa: CASSPGTSGANEQFF; cdr3_nt: TGTGCCAGCAGCCCGGGGACTAGCGGGGCCAATGAGCAGTTCTTC
d_call: TRBD1; v_call: TRBV10-2; j_call: TRBJ1-5; clone_size: -; cdr3_aa: CASSLNRGDQPQHF; cdr3_nt: TGCGCCAGCAGTTTAAACAGGGGGGATCAGCCCCAGCATTTT
d_call: TRBD1; v_call: TRBV30; j_call: TRBJ2-2; clone_size: -; cdr3_aa: CAWQGARDTGELFF; cdr3_nt: TGTGCCTGGCAGGGGGCGCGGGACACCGGGGAGCTGTTTTTT
d_call: -; v_call: TRBV4-1; j_call: TRBJ2-2; clone_size: medium-sized; cdr3_aa: CASRDSTNGDTGELFF; cdr3_nt: TGCGCCAGCAGAGATAGCACGAACGGGGACACCGGGGAGCTGTTTTTT
d_call: -; v_call: TRBV12-2; j_call: TRBJ1-5; clone_size: -; cdr3_aa: CARRQPGTGDYSNQPQHF; cdr3_nt: TGTGCAAGACGTCAGCCCGGGACAGGGGATTATAGCAATCAGCCCCAGCATTTT
d_call: TRBD1; v_call: TRBV19; j_call: TRBJ2-7; clone_size: -; cdr3_aa: CASSQTGGSYEQYF; cdr3_nt: TGTGCCAGTAGTCAAACAGGGGGATCCTACGAGCAGTACTTC
d_call: TRBD1; v_call: TRBV7-2; j_call: TRBJ2-7; clone_size: once; cdr3_aa: CASSSPQPGQATSYEQYF; cdr3_nt: TGTGCCAGCAGCTCCCCCCAACCGGGACAGGCAACATCCTACGAGCAGTACTTC
d_call: -; v_call: TRBV7-8; j_call: TRBJ2-7; clone_size: -; cdr3_aa: CASSLGGGFSSYEQYF; cdr3_nt: TGTGCCAGCAGCCTGGGGGGGGGCTTTAGCTCCTACGAGCAGTACTTC
d_call: TRBD1; v_call: TRBV7-2; j_call: TRBJ1-5; clone_size: -; cdr3_aa: CASSLLDRGDQPQHF; cdr3_nt: TGTGCCAGCAGCTTGTTGGACAGGGGAGATCAGCCCCAGCATTTT
d_call: -; v_call: TRBV27; j_call: TRBJ1-1; clone_size: -; cdr3_aa: CASSLSRGTEAFF; cdr3_nt: TGTGCCAGCAGTTTATCGAGGGGGACTGAAGCTTTCTTT
d_call: -; v_call: TRBV11-1; j_call: TRBJ2-7; clone_size: -; cdr3_aa: CASSQGLLGSYEQYF; cdr3_nt: TGTGCCAGCAGCCAGGGGCTATTGGGCTCCTACGAGCAGTACTTC
d_call: -; v_call: TRBV4-1; j_call: TRBJ1-2; clone_size: -; cdr3_aa: CASSQAAGVSGYTF; cdr3_nt: TGCGCCAGCAGCCAAGCCGCAGGGGTTTCGGGCTACACCTTC
d_call: -; v_call: TRBV19; j_call: TRBJ1-1; clone_size: -; cdr3_aa: CASSISGNTEAFF; cdr3_nt: TGTGCCAGTAGTATCTCAGGGAACACTGAAGCTTTCTTT
d_call: -; v_call: TRBV2; j_call: TRBJ1-1; clone_size: -; cdr3_aa: CASSDWAREGAEAFF; cdr3_nt: TGTGCCAGCAGTGATTGGGCCCGGGAGGGGGCTGAAGCTTTCTTT